These 13 T cell receptor beta chains were all obtained from the same sample, sequenced in a study of cytomegalovirus exposure and HLA in healthy donors. This PCR relied on a set of 60 Vbeta primers and 13 Jbeta primers. Sequencing used immunoSEQ multiplex PCR; TCRdb keeps in-frame clones, though not all of them. The sample consists of approximately 160,000 clones, about 80% of them appearing once. Sequenced: PBMCs. The receptors were gathered from a man between 25 and 39 years old in good health and CMV-seropositive.

The chain has TRBV19 and TRBJ1-2; the D is unclear. The CDR3 extends over 15 amino acids. Germline loops: CDR1 LNHDA, CDR2 SQIVND (reference sequence). Trimming pared 5 bases from V and 2 bases from J, leaving 15 bases between. The CDR3: CASSPQGGENYGYTF. In nucleotides, the CDR3 is TGTGCCAGTAGTCCCCAAGGCGGGGAAAACTATGGCTACACCTTC.

Here the CDR3 reads CASSLGSGGGEKLFF. The CDR3 DNA sequence: TGCGCCAGCAGCTTGGGTTCAGGGGGCGGTGAAAAACTGTTTTTT. The chain has TRBV5-1 and TRBJ1-4, with 8 bases aligning to TRBD1. Losses at the gene ends were 0 bases for V and 7 bases for J; bases not matched to a gene: 5. CDR3 length equals 15 residues. Germline V gene sequence: CDR1 SGHRS, CDR2 YFSETQ.

The chain is built from TRBV5-7 and TRBJ2-2; TRBD1 matches at 9 bases. TRBV5-7 is flagged as an ORF with uncertain function. V shed 4 bases, J shed 5 bases, and the junction held 12 bases outside the gene matches. The CDR3 extends over 17 amino acids. The CDR3: CASSPWGDRVWTGELFF. In nucleotides, the CDR3 is TGTGCCAGCAGCCCCTGGGGGGACAGGGTCTGGACCGGGGAGCTGTTTTTT.

The chain has TRBV7-2 and TRBJ2-2; 13 bases line up with TRBD2. The CDR3 has 17 residues. The ends lost 1 base at V and 8 bases at J; junction bases unmatched: 7. CDR1 and CDR2 from the germline V gene are SGHTA and FQGNSA. This chain's CDR3 is CASSLVAPGLAGGELFF. The CDR3, as DNA: TGTGCCAGCAGCTTAGTAGCACCGGGACTAGCGGGGGGGGAGCTGTTTTTT.

This rearrangement joins TRBV14 to TRBJ1-6; tentatively, D is TRBD1 (6 bases). The V end lost 5 bases, the J end lost 5 bases, and 16 bases lay between the germline ends. Germline CDR1 is SGHDN and CDR2 is FVKESK. CDR3 length equals 16 residues. The DNA for the CDR3 is TGTGCCAGCAGCGAATGGAGAGGGGGAAATAATTCACCCCTCCACTTT. This sequence encodes CASSEWRGGNNSPLHF.

The chain carries TRBV15 and TRBJ1-5; D is possibly TRBD1 (6 bases). The CDR3 has 15 residues. CDR1 and CDR2 (germline): LNHNV, YYDKDF (reference sequence). Trimming pared 3 bases from V and 4 bases from J, leaving 13 bases between. The CDR3 region has the DNA TGTGCCACCAGCAGCCACAGGGTACGGAATCAGCCCCAGCATTTT. Translated: CATSSHRVRNQPQHF.

The genes are TRBV7-9 and TRBJ2-7; 7 bases are a match to TRBD1. The CDR3 consists of 14 residues. Unmatched junction bases numbered 6, after V lost 4 bases and J lost 3 bases. Germline CDR1 reads SEHNR; CDR2 reads FQNEAQ (reference sequence). The CDR3 bases are TGTGCCAGCAGCTCGGGGACAGTTAGCTACGAGCAGTACTTC. As protein: CASSSGTVSYEQYF.

This clone occurred a few times. A junction boundary mismatches the germline segment, possibly from a read error. V is TRBV7-9 and J is TRBJ1-3; perhaps TRBD1 as D (6 bases). Germline loops: CDR1 SEHNR, CDR2 FQNEAQ (reference sequence). The CDR3 extends over 16 amino acids. DNA for the CDR3: TGTTCCAGCAGCCCAAATCCGGACAGCAGTGGAAACACCATATATTTT. Protein sequence: CSSSPNPDSSGNTIYF.

The chain carries TRBV9 and TRBJ1-3; 7 nucleotides match TRBD1. The CDR3 consists of 15 residues. The germline CDR1 and CDR2 sequences are SGDLS and YYNGEE. V shed 0 bases, J shed 4 bases, and the junction held 4 bases outside the gene matches. The CDR3 reads CASSVEGARGNTIYF. CDR3 in DNA: TGTGCCAGCAGCGTAGAGGGGGCTAGAGGAAACACCATATATTTT.

The genes are TRBV7-9 and TRBJ2-1; the D gene is possibly TRBD2 (6 bases). The CDR3 is made up of 16 amino acids. The V end lost 4 bases, the J end lost 7 bases, and 20 bases lay between the germline ends. The germline CDR1 and CDR2 sequences are SEHNR and FQNEAQ (reference sequence). Here the CDR3 DNA reads TGTGCCAGCAGCTCCGTGAACCGGGACTTAACAAATGAGCAGTTCTTC. This encodes CASSSVNRDLTNEQFF.

V gene TRBV30 combines with J gene TRBJ1-6, with 7 bases fitting TRBD1. Trimming removed 5 bases from V and 8 bases from J; junction bases left unmatched: 6. CDR3 size: 13 residues. Germline CDR1 GTSNPN, CDR2 SVGIG (reference sequence). As DNA, the CDR3 is TGTGCCTGGCTCGGGACAGATGATTCACCCCTCCACTTT. Translation gives CAWLGTDDSPLHF.

V and J are TRBV11-2 and TRBJ2-7; 7 nucleotides agree with TRBD1. CDR3 size: 15 residues. Germline assignment: CDR1 SGHAT and CDR2 FQNNGV. The ends lost 5 bases at V and 0 bases at J; junction bases unmatched: 7. Written as DNA, the CDR3 is TGTGCCAGCAGCCCTGGGACAGACCCCTCCTACGAGCAGTACTTC. Translated: CASSPGTDPSYEQYF.

The rearrangement links TRBV12-5 to TRBJ2-2; 7 bases are shared with TRBD2. The CDR3 covers 19 residues. Germline V lookup: CDR1 LGHNT, CDR2 FRNRAP. The V segment lost 3 bases and the J segment 3 bases; nucleotides outside the gene matches: 16. CDR3 in amino acids: CASGFYPRLAGKYTGELFF. In DNA, the CDR3 is TGTGCTAGTGGTTTTTACCCCCGACTAGCCGGGAAATACACCGGGGAGCTGTTTTTT.